One sample yielded the 11 T cell receptor beta chains listed below, sequenced in a study of blood T cell repertoires in COVID-19. Clones were read by immunoSEQ multiplex PCR, and TCRdb kept only the in-frame ones, dropping some. Among 200,000 to 250,000 clones listed, roughly 80% were seen once. Source material: peripheral blood. These receptors originate from a woman aged 80 or over with acute or convalescent COVID-19.

V usage is TRBV4-1 and J usage is TRBJ1-4; a weak D match, TRBD1 (6 bases). V lost 0 bases and J 6 bases, leaving 23 bases between the germline ends. The V gene's germline CDR1 is MGHRA and CDR2 YSYEKL. This CDR3 spans 19 amino acids. In DNA, the CDR3 is TGCGCCAGCAGCCAAGATTCAAGGGCGGGGGCGATGGTAGATGAAAAACTGTTTTTT. Its translation: CASSQDSRAGAMVDEKLFF.

The rearrangement uses TRBV15 and TRBJ2-7, with D perhaps matching TRBD1 (6 bases). Germline V gives CDR1 LNHNV, CDR2 YYDKDF (reference sequence). Trimming stripped 0 bases from V and 10 bases from J, with 16 bases between. This CDR3 is built from 14 residues. This CDR3 reads CATSRDKGVRDQYF. CDR3 nucleotides: TGTGCCACCAGCAGAGATAAGGGGGTACGGGACCAGTACTTC.

The genes are TRBV28 and TRBJ2-7; TRBD2 might be the D (6 bases). The germline gives CDR1 MDHEN, CDR2 SYDVKM. V was trimmed by 8 bases and J by 1 base, leaving 6 bases between them. This CDR3 comprises 11 residues. The CDR3 region is CASGGSYEQYF. The CDR3 DNA reads TGTGCCAGCGGAGGGTCCTACGAGCAGTACTTC.

The sample holds a few counts of this clone. The J gene is TRBJ2-2, the V gene TRBV6-6, with D perhaps matching TRBD1 (5 bases). Germline CDR1 and CDR2: MNHNY and SVGAGI (reference sequence). The germline V and J ends were trimmed by 2 bases and 7 bases, with 11 bases remaining between them. The CDR3 length is 14 residues. CDR3 sequence: CASSYPDSFGELFF. The DNA for the CDR3 is TGTGCCAGCAGTTACCCCGACAGCTTCGGGGAGCTGTTTTTT.

This clone appeared a few times. The CDR3 nucleotides are TGTGCAAGCTCTCCGGGTTTCAAACAGCCCCAGCATTTT. Amino acids: CASSPGFKQPQHF. The rearrangement links TRBV16 to TRBJ1-5, with D unclear. This CDR3 has 13 amino acids. Germline CDR1 is KGHSY and CDR2 is FQNENV.

This chain links TRBV29-1 with TRBJ1-2, with D possibly being TRBD1 (6 bases). V was cut by 6 bases and J by 4 bases, with 12 bases left in between. The CDR3 totals 12 residues. CDR1 and CDR2 from the germline V gene are SQVTM and ANQGSEA. The CDR3 sequence: CSVADSFYGYTF. The CDR3 DNA reads as TGCAGCGTCGCGGACAGCTTCTATGGCTACACCTTC.

This chain uses TRBV10-3 with TRBJ2-5, with a tentative D call TRBD1 (6 bases). Trimming stripped 7 bases from V and 3 bases from J, with 12 bases between. CDR1 ENHRY and CDR2 SYGVKD come from the germline V gene. The CDR3 extends over 13 amino acids. The CDR3 DNA reads TGTGCCATCACCCGGGACACCGAAGAGACCCAGTACTTC. Translating gives CAITRDTEETQYF.

The CDR3 sequence is CASKDGDQPQHF. CDR3 in DNA: TGTGCCAGCAAGGACGGGGATCAGCCCCAGCATTTT. The chain carries TRBV6-6 and TRBJ1-5; no clear D gene. The CDR3 totals 12 residues. The V end was cut by 7 bases, the J end by 5 bases, with 9 bases between. Germline V gives CDR1 MNHNY, CDR2 SVGAGI (reference sequence).

The J gene is TRBJ1-2, the V gene TRBV28; D is ambiguous. Per the germline V gene, CDR1 is MDHEN and CDR2 is SYDVKM. This CDR3 is 12 amino acids long. Trimming pared 3 bases from V and 8 bases from J, leaving 10 bases between. The CDR3 nucleotides are TGTGCCAGCAGTTTCCGGGGTAACGGCTACACCTTC. It yields the protein CASSFRGNGYTF.

J is TRBJ2-2 and V is TRBV7-9, with D unresolved. Between the trimmed V and J ends, which lost 5 bases and 1 base, there was a span of 8 bases. In germline, CDR1 is SEHNR, CDR2 FQNEAQ (reference sequence). The CDR3 length is 14 residues. The CDR3 region has the DNA TGTGCCAGCAGCCAATTTTTGAACACCGGGGAGCTGTTTTTT. This encodes CASSQFLNTGELFF. The variable domain in full, completed from reference TRBV7-9 and TRBJ2-2, reads DTGVSQNPRHKITKRGQNVTFRCDPISEHNRLYWYRQTLGQGPEFLTYFQNEAQLEKSRLLSDRFSAERPKGSFSTLEIQRTEQGDSAMYLCASSQFLNTGELFFGEGSRLTVL.

J is TRBJ1-4 and V is TRBV5-1, with 7 bases identical to TRBD1. J lost 8 bases, V lost 4 bases, and 8 bases had no gene match. The germline CDR1 and CDR2 sequences are SGHRS and YFSETQ. CDR3 length: 14 amino acids. The CDR3 sequence is CASSEGQPGEKLFF. CDR3 sequence (DNA): TGCGCCAGCAGCGAGGGACAGCCCGGGGAAAAACTGTTTTTT.